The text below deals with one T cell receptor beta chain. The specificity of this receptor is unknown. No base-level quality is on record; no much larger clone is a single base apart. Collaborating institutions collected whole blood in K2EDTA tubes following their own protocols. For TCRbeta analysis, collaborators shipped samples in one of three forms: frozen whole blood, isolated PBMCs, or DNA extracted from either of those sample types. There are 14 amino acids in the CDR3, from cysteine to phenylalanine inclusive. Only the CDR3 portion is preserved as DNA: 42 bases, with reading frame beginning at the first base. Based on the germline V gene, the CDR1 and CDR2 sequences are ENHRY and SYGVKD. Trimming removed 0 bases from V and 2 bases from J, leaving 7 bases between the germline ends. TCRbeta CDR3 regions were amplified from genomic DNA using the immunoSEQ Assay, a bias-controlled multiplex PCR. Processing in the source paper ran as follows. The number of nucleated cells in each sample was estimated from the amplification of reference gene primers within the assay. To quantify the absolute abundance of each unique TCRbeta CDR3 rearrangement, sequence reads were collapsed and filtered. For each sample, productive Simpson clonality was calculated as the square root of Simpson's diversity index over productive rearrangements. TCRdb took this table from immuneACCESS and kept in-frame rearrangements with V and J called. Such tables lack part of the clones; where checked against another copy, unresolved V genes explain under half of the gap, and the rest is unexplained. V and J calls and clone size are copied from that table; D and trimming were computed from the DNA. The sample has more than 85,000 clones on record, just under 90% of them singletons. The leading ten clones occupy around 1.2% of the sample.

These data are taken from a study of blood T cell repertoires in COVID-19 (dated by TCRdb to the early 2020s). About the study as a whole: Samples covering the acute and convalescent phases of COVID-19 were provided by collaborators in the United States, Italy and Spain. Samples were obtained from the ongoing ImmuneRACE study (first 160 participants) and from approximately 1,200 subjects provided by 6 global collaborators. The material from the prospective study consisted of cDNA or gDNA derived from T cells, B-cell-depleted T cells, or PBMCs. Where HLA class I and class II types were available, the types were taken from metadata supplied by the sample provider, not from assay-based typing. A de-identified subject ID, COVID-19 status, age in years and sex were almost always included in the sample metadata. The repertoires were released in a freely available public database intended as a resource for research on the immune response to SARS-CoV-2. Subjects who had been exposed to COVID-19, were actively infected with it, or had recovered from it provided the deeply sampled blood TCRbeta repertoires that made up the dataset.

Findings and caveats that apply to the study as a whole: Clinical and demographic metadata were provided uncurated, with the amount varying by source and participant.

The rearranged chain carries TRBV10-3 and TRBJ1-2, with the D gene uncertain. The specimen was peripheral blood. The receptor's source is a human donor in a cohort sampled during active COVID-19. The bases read TGTGCCATCAGTGAGTCGGTCAGGAACTATGGCTACACCTTC. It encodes CAISESVRNYGYTF.